Shown below are 23 T cell receptor beta chains from a single sample sequenced in a study of T cells in Graves' hyperthyroidism and ophthalmopathy. Amplification yielded TCR beta CDR3 regions, with RNA transcripts as the source. Researchers ran a first-round RT-PCR on the TCR CDR3 using the HTBI primer set. TCRdb independently ran MiXCR on the multiplex PCR reads; one entry per CDR3 protein. The data show hundreds of thousands of distinct CDR3 sequences, around 15% seen once. The sample taken for sequencing was blood. These receptors were obtained from a woman aged 25 to 39 with Graves' hyperthyroidism.

In its sample, this clonotype was seen many times. The chain links TRBV5-8 to TRBJ2-7; no firm D call. Trimming pared 3 bases from V and 7 bases from J, leaving 14 bases between. This CDR3 comprises 13 residues. Germline V gives CDR1 SGHTS, CDR2 YDEGEE. In DNA, the CDR3 is TGTGCCAGCAGCTACGACGGTCTCGGGGAGCAGTACTTC. This gives the protein CASSYDGLGEQYF.

At least ten counts were recorded for this clonotype. This CDR3 is CASSKRDRGYEQFF. For the CDR3, the DNA is TGTGCCAGTAGTAAGAGGGACAGGGGATATGAGCAGTTCTTC. V is TRBV19 and J is TRBJ2-1, with 10 bases that match TRBD1. V was pared by 4 bases and J by 8 bases, with 5 bases of the junction left unmatched. CDR1 and CDR2 (germline): LNHDA, SQIVND (reference sequence). This CDR3 spans 14 amino acids.

The table lists this clonotype with many counts. The gene calls are TRBV2 and TRBJ2-2, with a tentative D call TRBD2 (6 bases). The CDR3 has 17 residues. Germline V CDR1 and CDR2: SNHLY, FYNNEI. The germline V and J ends were trimmed by 3 bases and 7 bases, with 21 bases remaining between them. The CDR3 reads CASSDRAAGSGNGELFF. The CDR3 region has the DNA TGTGCCAGCAGTGACAGGGCGGCGGGAAGTGGGAACGGGGAGCTGTTTTTT.

The chain joins TRBV15 to TRBJ2-1; D remains unclear. The germline V gene has CDR1 LNHNV and CDR2 YYDKDF (reference sequence). The CDR3 sequence is 12 residues long. Deletions cut 0 bases from V and 7 bases from J, with 4 bases between. CDR3: CATSRDRNEQFF. CDR3 coding DNA: TGTGCCACCAGCAGAGACAGAAATGAGCAGTTCTTC.

This clonotype showed up many times. The chain links TRBV6-2 or TRBV6-3 to TRBJ1-5; TRBD1 matches at 7 bases. V lost 7 bases to trimming and J lost 2 bases; unmatched junction nucleotides: 8. Germline V gene lookup returns CDR1 MNHEY and CDR2 SVGEGT. The CDR3 spans 15 residues. CDR3 sequence reads: CASNTDRVGNQPQHF. The CDR3 DNA reads TGTGCCAGCAATACCGACAGGGTAGGCAATCAGCCCCAGCATTTT.

The table lists this clonotype with a few counts. This sequence joins TRBV7-9 and TRBJ2-7, with D unresolved. V was shortened by 1 base and J by 5 bases, with 12 bases between the two germline ends. The CDR3 sequence is 14 residues long. Germline V CDR1 and CDR2: SEHNR, FQNEAQ (reference sequence). CDR3 loop: CASSLGSPADEQYF. CDR3 nucleotide sequence: TGTGCCAGCAGCTTAGGATCACCCGCTGACGAGCAGTACTTC.

The chain combines TRBV29-1 with TRBJ2-3, with 11 positions matching TRBD1. The CDR3 is made up of 14 amino acids. Trimming took 5 bases from V and 4 from J; bases not matched to a gene: 5. Germline CDR1 and CDR2: SQVTM and ANQGSEA. CDR3 nucleotides: TGCAGCGTTCTGCCGGGACAGGGGGCAGATACGCAGTATTTT. Translated, it gives CSVLPGQGADTQYF.

This clonotype was seen ten or more times. J is TRBJ1-4 and V is TRBV6-2 or TRBV6-3; the D is unclear. Trimming removed 4 bases at V and 4 bases at J, with 16 bases between. This CDR3 is 16 amino acids long. Germline V gene data show CDR1 as MNHEY and CDR2 as SVGEGT. The CDR3 loop reads CASSSLATGDNEKLFF. The CDR3 nucleotides read TGTGCCAGCAGTTCCCTCGCGACGGGAGATAATGAAAAACTGTTTTTT.

This clonotype showed up just once. The V call is TRBV11-2, the J call TRBJ2-5, with 10 bases identical to TRBD1. Per germline, CDR1 SGHAT and CDR2 FQNNGV. V was clipped by 3 bases and J by 3 bases; unmatched bases: 7. CDR3 length equals 16 residues. CDR3 loop: CASSLGGTGAKETQYF. The DNA for the CDR3 is TGTGCCAGCAGCTTGGGGGGGACAGGGGCGAAAGAGACCCAGTACTTC.

This clonotype was counted ten times or more. V is TRBV28 and J is TRBJ2-7, with 7 bases aligning to TRBD1. CDR1 and CDR2 from the germline V gene are MDHEN and SYDVKM. The CDR3 consists of 12 residues. V dropped 5 bases and J dropped 6; count of bases not matched to a gene: 4. The CDR3 nucleotides are TGTGCCAGCAGTCTTGACAGGGTCGAGCAGTACTTC. It translates to CASSLDRVEQYF.

This clonotype was picked up many times. The chain has TRBV28 and TRBJ2-3, with D possibly matching TRBD2 (5 bases). The germline V gene has CDR1 MDHEN and CDR2 SYDVKM. The CDR3 sequence is 16 residues long. Trimming removed 5 bases from V and 2 bases from J, with 17 bases in between. The CDR3 protein is CASSPRLPKSTDTQYF. The CDR3 region has the DNA TGTGCCAGCAGTCCCAGACTACCGAAATCCACAGATACGCAGTATTTT.

Points on this clonotype: A junction boundary mismatches the germline segment, possibly from a read error. The CDR3 DNA reads as TGTGCCAGTAGTATGAGGGTTAACGCTGGAAACAACATATATTTT. Translated: CASSMRVNAGNNIYF. The chain has TRBV19 and TRBJ1-3, with no clear D. The CDR3 totals 15 residues. Germline V gives CDR1 LNHDA, CDR2 SQIVND (reference sequence).

In its sample, this clonotype was seen many times. V is TRBV19 and J is TRBJ1-5, with 9 bases fitting TRBD1. After removal of 2 bases from V and 6 bases from J, the junction contained 5 bases not matched to a gene. The CDR3 covers 15 residues. The germline V gene encodes CDR1 LNHDA and CDR2 SQIVND (reference sequence). CDR3 sequence (DNA): TGTGCCAGTAGTATACAACAGGGGGCGAGTCAGCCCCAGCATTTT. Its translation: CASSIQQGASQPQHF.

Ten or more counts support this clonotype. The rearrangement uses TRBV10-2 and TRBJ1-1; D is unresolved. Per the germline V gene, CDR1 is WSHSY and CDR2 is SAAADI. V lost 7 bases and J lost 2, with 14 bases in between. The CDR3 sequence is 14 residues long. CDR3: CASIEVSLNTEAFF. The CDR3 nucleotides read TGCGCCAGCATCGAGGTATCTCTTAACACTGAAGCTTTCTTT.

This clonotype was counted at least ten times. The chain has TRBV27 and TRBJ2-6; a possible D gene is TRBD1 (5 bases). CDR3 length equals 16 residues. CDR1 is MNHEY and CDR2 is SMNVEV in the germline V gene (reference sequence). V was trimmed by 5 bases and J by 2 bases, leaving 13 bases between them. In DNA, the CDR3 is TGTGCCAGCAGTCCCCTAGTCAGGGCTGGGGCCAACGTCCTGACTTTC. It encodes CASSPLVRAGANVLTF.

This clonotype was seen repeatedly, ten times or more. CDR3 region: CASSLDRGTELYNEQFF. The CDR3 coding sequence is TGTGCCAGCAGCTTAGATAGGGGAACAGAACTCTACAATGAGCAGTTCTTC. The chain links TRBV7-2 to TRBJ2-1; possible D gene TRBD1, 5 bases. Between the trimmed V and J ends, which lost 1 base and 3 bases, there was a span of 16 bases. CDR3 size: 17 residues. Germline CDR1 and CDR2: SGHTA and FQGNSA. The full variable domain, its missing parts supplied by reference TRBV7-2 and TRBJ2-1, is GAGVSQSPSNKVTEKGKDVELRCDPISGHTALYWYRQSLGQGLEFLIYFQGNSAPDKSGLPSDRFSAERTGGSVSTLTIQRTQQEDSAVYLCASSLDRGTELYNEQFFGPGTRLTVL.

There are a few counts of this clonotype. The rearrangement links TRBV27 to TRBJ2-2; 10 nucleotides align to TRBD2. The CDR3 sequence is 16 residues long. Trimming took 3 bases from V and 5 from J; bases not matched to a gene: 6. Germline V gene sequence: CDR1 MNHEY, CDR2 SMNVEV (reference sequence). The CDR3 nucleotides read TGTGCCAGCAGTTTTCTAGCGGGGGTTGGGACCGGGGAGCTGTTTTTT. Its protein is CASSFLAGVGTGELFF.

CDR3 in DNA: TGTGCCAGCAGCTTGGGACCGCGGGGCTACGAGCAGTACTTC. This codes for CASSLGPRGYEQYF. This rearrangement joins TRBV5-4 to TRBJ2-7, with D perhaps TRBD2 (6 bases). With 0 bases removed from V and 3 bases from J, the gap between germline ends came to 10 bases. The CDR3 is 14 amino acids. The V gene's germline CDR1 is SGHNT and CDR2 YYREEE (reference sequence).

The table lists this clonotype with many counts. The chain links TRBV20-1 to TRBJ1-5, with D tentatively TRBD1 (5 bases). Germline V gene sequence: CDR1 DFQATT, CDR2 SNEGSKA (reference sequence). V shed 4 bases and J shed 9 bases, with 25 bases lying between them. This CDR3 spans 16 amino acids. The CDR3 DNA follows: TGCAGTGCTACATCACCCCTCGACAGTGGCCTTCTGCCCCAGCATTTT. Its protein product is CSATSPLDSGLLPQHF.

This clonotype was detected many times. The rearrangement links TRBV7-3 to TRBJ2-7; 10 bases are shared with TRBD1. The V gene end was trimmed by 5 bases and the J gene end by 5 bases; junction bases not matched to a gene: 6. The germline gives CDR1 SGHTA, CDR2 FQGTGA. The CDR3 covers 14 residues. CDR3 region: CASSDAGTGDEQYF. In nucleotides, the CDR3 is TGTGCCAGCAGCGATGCCGGGACAGGGGACGAGCAGTACTTC.

This clonotype has ten or more counts. The rearrangement uses TRBV27 and TRBJ2-5, with TRBD2 as a possible D gene (6 bases). Germline V lookup: CDR1 MNHEY, CDR2 SMNVEV (reference sequence). The germline V and J ends were trimmed by 6 bases and 1 base, with 21 bases remaining between them. CDR3 size: 17 residues. CDR3 region: CASSKLALGTPQETQYF. For the CDR3, the DNA is TGTGCCAGCAGCAAACTAGCCCTCGGGACCCCCCAAGAGACCCAGTACTTC.

The chain employs TRBV10-3 and TRBJ1-6, with D unclear. The V end lost 7 bases, the J end lost 9 bases, and 13 bases lay between the germline ends. Germline V gene data show CDR1 as ENHRY and CDR2 as SYGVKD. The length of the CDR3 is 13 residues. The CDR3 region is CAITEREGSPLHF. The CDR3 DNA is TGTGCCATCACGGAAAGGGAGGGTTCACCCCTCCACTTT.

This clonotype has more than one count but fewer than ten. The chain carries TRBV7-3 and TRBJ2-3, with 10 nucleotides matching TRBD1. Germline V gives CDR1 SGHTA, CDR2 FQGTGA. The CDR3 is 15 residues long. The V segment lost 1 base and the J segment 5 bases; nucleotides outside the gene matches: 3. In DNA form, the CDR3 reads TGTGCCAGCAGCTTAAGGACAGGGGGTAGAGATACGCAGTATTTT. It yields the protein CASSLRTGGRDTQYF.